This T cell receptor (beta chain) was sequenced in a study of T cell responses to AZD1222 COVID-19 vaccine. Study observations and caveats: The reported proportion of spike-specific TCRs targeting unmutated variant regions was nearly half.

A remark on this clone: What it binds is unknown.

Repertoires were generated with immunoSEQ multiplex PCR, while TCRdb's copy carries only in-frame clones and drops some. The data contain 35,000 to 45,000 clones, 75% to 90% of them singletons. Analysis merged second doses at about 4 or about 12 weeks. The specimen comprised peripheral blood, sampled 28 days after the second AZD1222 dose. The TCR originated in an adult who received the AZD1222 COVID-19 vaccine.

The CDR3 sequence: CASSVARGGTLGGYTF. CDR3 DNA sequence: TGTGCCAGCAGCGTAGCTCGGGGGGGTACTCTCGGTGGCTACACCTTC. The V and J genes are TRBV9 and TRBJ1-2, with D perhaps matching TRBD1 (5 bases). The CDR3 loop spans 16 amino acids. With 0 bases removed from V and 7 bases from J, the gap between germline ends came to 19 bases. CDR1 SGDLS and CDR2 YYNGEE come from the germline V gene. The full variable domain, rest sourced from reference TRBV9 and TRBJ1-2, is DSGVTQTPKHLITATGQRVTLRCSPRSGDLSVYWYQQSLDQGLQFLIQYYNGEERAKGNILERFSAQQFPDLHSELNLSSLELGDSALYFCASSVARGGTLGGYTFGSGTRLTVV.